This is a list of T cell receptor beta chains from one sample in a study of beta chain features in type 1 diabetes. Clones were sequenced by immunoSEQ multiplex PCR, and TCRdb holds only the in-frame ones, with some missing. Of around 250,000 clones listed, 13% to 15% are singletons. The sequencing sample was made of naive CD4+ T cells from blood. These receptors all stem from a man aged 25-45 years with type 1 diabetes. Each CDR3 is given without its conserved first and last residue. Clone size appears in some rows only: once, few, many, or a class for an expanded clone.

ASSESEAVWQY | TRBJ2-7 | . | TRBV2
ASSGSQGSEANTEAF | TRBJ1-1 | . | TRBV6-1
SVHTIVEAF | TRBJ1-1 | few | TRBV29-1
ASSSRGIAGLEQY | TRBJ2-7 | . | TRBV13
AISHTGNSGANVLT | TRBJ2-6 | . | TRBV10-3
ASSQAGLETQY | TRBJ2-5 | few | TRBV14
ASSIRGSSHNEQF | TRBJ2-1 | . | TRBV19
ASSIVLAGASTGELF | TRBJ2-2 | few | TRBV19
AISVGTLSSYEQY | TRBJ2-7 | few | TRBV10-3
SVRTGSNEQY | TRBJ2-7 | . | TRBV29-1
ASSLTGDQPQH | TRBJ1-5 | . | TRBV11-2
ASSLGSAYNEQF | TRBJ2-1 | few | TRBV5-1
ASSLAGRRHYNEQF | TRBJ2-1 | . | TRBV7-9
ASSIHEAVATEAF | TRBJ1-1 | few | TRBV19
ASSPYYGRGEETQY | TRBJ2-5 | . | TRBV18
ASSLMGGIRTDTQY | TRBJ2-3 | few | TRBV7-2
ASSLVGGRANEQY | TRBJ2-7 | few | TRBV5-1
SVGTGAGEQY | TRBJ2-7 | . | TRBV29-1
ASSQGTGGGYGYT | TRBJ1-2 | . | TRBV4-3
ASSSRRLLSEQF | TRBJ2-1 | few | TRBV7-8
ASSSVSWTGPMGIQY | TRBJ2-4 | few | TRBV7-2
ASRAEQGPGEKLF | TRBJ1-4 | few | TRBV2
ASDGSHQPQH | TRBJ1-5 | . | TRBV28
ASSPSNRITGELF | TRBJ2-2 | . | TRBV18
ASNPGRNTEAF | TRBJ1-1 | few | TRBV6-6
AWGDSFSGNTIY | TRBJ1-3 | . | TRBV30
ASSQEFSRAEGYT | TRBJ1-2 | few | TRBV4-3